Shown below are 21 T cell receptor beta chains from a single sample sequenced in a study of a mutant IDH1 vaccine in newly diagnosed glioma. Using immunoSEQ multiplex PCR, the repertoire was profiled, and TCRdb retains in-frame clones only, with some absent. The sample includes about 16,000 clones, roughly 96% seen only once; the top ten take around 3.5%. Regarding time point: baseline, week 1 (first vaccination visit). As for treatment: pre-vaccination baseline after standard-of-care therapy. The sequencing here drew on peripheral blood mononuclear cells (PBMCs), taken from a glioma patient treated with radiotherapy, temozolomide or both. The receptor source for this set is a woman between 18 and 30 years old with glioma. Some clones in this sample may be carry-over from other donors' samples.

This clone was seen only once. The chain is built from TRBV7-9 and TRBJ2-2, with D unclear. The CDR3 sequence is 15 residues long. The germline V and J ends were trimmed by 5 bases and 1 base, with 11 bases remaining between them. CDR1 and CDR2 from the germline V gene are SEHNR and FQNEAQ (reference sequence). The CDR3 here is CASSNPWLNTGELFF. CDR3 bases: TGTGCCAGCAGCAACCCATGGCTGAACACCGGGGAGCTGTTTTTT.

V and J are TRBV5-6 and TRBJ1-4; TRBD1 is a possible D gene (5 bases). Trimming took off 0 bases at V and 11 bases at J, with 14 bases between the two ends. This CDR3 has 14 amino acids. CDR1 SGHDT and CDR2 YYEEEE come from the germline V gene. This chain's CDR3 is CASSLDGTLKKLFF. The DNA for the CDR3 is TGTGCCAGCAGCTTGGACGGGACTCTGAAGAAACTGTTTTTT.

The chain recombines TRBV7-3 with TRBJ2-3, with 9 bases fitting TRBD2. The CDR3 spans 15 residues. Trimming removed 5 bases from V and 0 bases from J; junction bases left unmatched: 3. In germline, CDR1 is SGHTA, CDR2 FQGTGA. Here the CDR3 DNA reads TGTGCCAGCAGCCCTAGCGGGATCAGCACAGATACGCAGTATTTT. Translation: CASSPSGISTDTQYF.

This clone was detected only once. CDR3 nucleotides: TGTGCCAGCAGCTTGACGACTAGCGGGGGCAATCGGTTCTTC. Translated: CASSLTTSGGNRFF. This sequence joins TRBV5-5 and TRBJ2-1; 12 bases line up with TRBD2. Trimming took 1 base from V and 15 from J; bases not matched to a gene: 8. The length of the CDR3 is 14 residues. Germline assignment: CDR1 SGHKS and CDR2 YYEKEE (reference sequence).

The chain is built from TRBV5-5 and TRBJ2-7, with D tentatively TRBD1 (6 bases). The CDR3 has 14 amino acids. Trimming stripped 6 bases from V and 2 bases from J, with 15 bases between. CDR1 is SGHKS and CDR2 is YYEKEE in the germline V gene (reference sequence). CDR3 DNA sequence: TGTGCCAGCACCCACCCAGGACAGACCTACGAGCAGTACTTC. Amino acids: CASTHPGQTYEQYF.

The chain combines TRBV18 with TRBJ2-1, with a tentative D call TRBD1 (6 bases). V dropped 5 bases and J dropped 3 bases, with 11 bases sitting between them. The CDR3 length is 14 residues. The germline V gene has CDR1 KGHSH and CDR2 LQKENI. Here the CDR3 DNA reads TGTGCCAGCTCATTAGACAGGAGCTACAATGAGCAGTTCTTC. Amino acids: CASSLDRSYNEQFF.

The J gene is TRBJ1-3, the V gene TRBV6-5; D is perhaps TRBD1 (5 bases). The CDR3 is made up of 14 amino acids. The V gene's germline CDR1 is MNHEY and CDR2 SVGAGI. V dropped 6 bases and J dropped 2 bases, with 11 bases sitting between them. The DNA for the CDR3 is TGTGCCAGCAGCCCGACAGTCGCTGGAAACACCATATATTTT. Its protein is CASSPTVAGNTIYF.

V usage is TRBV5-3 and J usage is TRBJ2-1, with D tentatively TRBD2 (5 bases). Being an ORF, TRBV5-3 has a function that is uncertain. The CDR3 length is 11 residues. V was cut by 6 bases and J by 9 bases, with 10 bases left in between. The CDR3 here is CARIPDCEQFF. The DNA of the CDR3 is TGTGCCAGAATCCCGGACTGTGAGCAGTTCTTC.

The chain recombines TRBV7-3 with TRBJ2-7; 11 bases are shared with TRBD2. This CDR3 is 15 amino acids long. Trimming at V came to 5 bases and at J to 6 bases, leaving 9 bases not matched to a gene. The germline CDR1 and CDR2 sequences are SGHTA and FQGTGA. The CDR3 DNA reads TGTGCCAGCAGCCCCCTAGCGGGAGGCTTCGGCGAGCAGTACTTC. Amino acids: CASSPLAGGFGEQYF.

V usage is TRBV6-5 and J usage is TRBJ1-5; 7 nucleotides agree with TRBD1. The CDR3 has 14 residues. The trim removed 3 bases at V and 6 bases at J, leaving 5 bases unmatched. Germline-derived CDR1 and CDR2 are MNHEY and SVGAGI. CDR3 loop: CASSYLQGVQPQHF. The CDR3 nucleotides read TGTGCCAGCAGTTATCTCCAGGGGGTTCAGCCCCAGCATTTT.

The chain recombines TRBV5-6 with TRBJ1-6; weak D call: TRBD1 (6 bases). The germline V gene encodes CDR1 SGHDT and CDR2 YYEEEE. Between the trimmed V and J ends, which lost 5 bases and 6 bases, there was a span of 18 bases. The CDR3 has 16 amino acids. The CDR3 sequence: CASRLSLGAGNSPLHF. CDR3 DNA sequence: TGTGCCAGCAGACTTAGTCTGGGGGCAGGTAATTCACCCCTCCACTTT. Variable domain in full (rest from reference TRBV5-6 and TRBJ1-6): DAGVTQSPTHLIKTRGQQVTLRCSPKSGHDTVSWYQQALGQGPQFIFQYYEEEERQRGNFPDRFSGHQFPNYSSELNVNALLLGDSALYLCASRLSLGAGNSPLHFGNGTRLTVT.

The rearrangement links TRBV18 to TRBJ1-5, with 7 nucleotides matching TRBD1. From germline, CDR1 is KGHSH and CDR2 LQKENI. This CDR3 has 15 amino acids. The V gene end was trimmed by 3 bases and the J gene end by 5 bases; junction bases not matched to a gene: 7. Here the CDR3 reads CASSPGGTADQPQHF. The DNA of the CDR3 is TGTGCCAGCTCACCTGGCGGGACAGCAGATCAGCCCCAGCATTTT.

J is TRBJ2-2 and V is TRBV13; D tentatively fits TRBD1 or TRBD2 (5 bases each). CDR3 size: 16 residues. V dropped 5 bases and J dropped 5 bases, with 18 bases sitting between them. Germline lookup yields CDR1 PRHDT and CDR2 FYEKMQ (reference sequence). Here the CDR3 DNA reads TGTGCCAGCAGCCCCTGGACAACTTCGGGGACCGGGGAGCTGTTTTTT. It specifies CASSPWTTSGTGELFF.

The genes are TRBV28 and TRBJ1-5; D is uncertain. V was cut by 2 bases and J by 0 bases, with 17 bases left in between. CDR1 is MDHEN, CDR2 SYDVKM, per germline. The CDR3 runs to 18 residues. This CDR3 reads CASSLPRPAGYSNQPQHF. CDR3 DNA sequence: TGTGCCAGCAGTTTACCGAGACCCGCGGGATATAGCAATCAGCCCCAGCATTTT.

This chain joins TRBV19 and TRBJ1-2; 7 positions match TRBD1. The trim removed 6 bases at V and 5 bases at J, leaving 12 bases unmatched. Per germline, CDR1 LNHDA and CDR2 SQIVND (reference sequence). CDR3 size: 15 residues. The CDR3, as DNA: TGTGCCAGTAGAACCACAGGGGCGCGACGGTATGGCTACACCTTC. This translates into CASRTTGARRYGYTF. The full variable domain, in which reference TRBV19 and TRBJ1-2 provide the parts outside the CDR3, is DGGITQSPKYLFRKEGQNVTLSCEQNLNHDAMYWYRQDPGQGLRLIYYSQIVNDFQKGDIAEGYSVSREKKESFPLTVTSAQKNPTAFYLCASRTTGARRYGYTFGSGTRLTVV.

Written as DNA, the CDR3 is TGTGCCAGTAGTAGTGCAGGGTCGAACTATGGCTACACCTTC. Encoded protein: CASSSAGSNYGYTF. The V gene is TRBV19, the J gene TRBJ1-2; the D gene is possibly TRBD1 (5 bases). V lost 4 bases, J lost 2 bases, and 11 bases lay in between. This CDR3 has 14 amino acids. Per germline, CDR1 LNHDA and CDR2 SQIVND (reference sequence).

For the CDR3, the DNA is TGTGCCAGCTCGCAGGAACCCCCCGGGTCCTCCTACGAGCAGTACTTC. This sequence encodes CASSQEPPGSSYEQYF. This chain connects TRBV18 to TRBJ2-7; no clear D. V lost 6 bases, J lost 0 bases, and 18 bases lay in between. In germline, CDR1 is KGHSH, CDR2 LQKENI. The CDR3 runs 16 residues. The complete variable domain, with remaining parts taken from reference TRBV18 and TRBJ2-7, reads NAGVMQNPRHLVRRRGQEARLRCSPMKGHSHVYWYRQLPEEGLKFMVYLQKENIIDESGMPKERFSAEFPKEGPSILRIQQVVRGDSAAYFCASSQEPPGSSYEQYFGPGTRLTVT.

CDR3 bases: TGTGCCAGCAGTTTGGGTGGGGAATTGGCTAATCAGCCCCAGCATTTT. Its protein is CASSLGGELANQPQHF. J is TRBJ1-5 and V is TRBV28; D call uncertain. The CDR3 is 16 amino acids. Trimming stripped 3 bases from V and 4 bases from J, with 16 bases between. Germline V gives CDR1 MDHEN, CDR2 SYDVKM.

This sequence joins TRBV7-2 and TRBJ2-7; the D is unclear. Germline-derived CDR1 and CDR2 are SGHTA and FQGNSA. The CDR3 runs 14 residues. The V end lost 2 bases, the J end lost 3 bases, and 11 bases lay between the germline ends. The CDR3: CASSLTPGNYEQYF. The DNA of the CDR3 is TGTGCCAGCAGCTTAACGCCAGGAAACTACGAGCAGTACTTC.

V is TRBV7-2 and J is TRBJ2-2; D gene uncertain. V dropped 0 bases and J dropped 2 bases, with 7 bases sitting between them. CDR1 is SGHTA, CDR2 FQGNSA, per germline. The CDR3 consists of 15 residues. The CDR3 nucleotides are TGTGCCAGCAGCTTAGCGCGGAGTAACACCGGGGAGCTGTTTTTT. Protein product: CASSLARSNTGELFF.

CDR3 coding DNA: TGCGCCAGCAGCCAAACAGGGGTAGACTTTTACGAGCAGTACTTC. Translated: CASSQTGVDFYEQYF. The chain couples TRBV4-1 to TRBJ2-7; 7 bases are shared with TRBD1. Germline trimming cut 2 bases from V and 4 bases from J; bases unmatched to any gene: 8. The germline V gene has CDR1 MGHRA and CDR2 YSYEKL. This CDR3 contains 15 residues.